The T cell receptor beta chain described here comes from a study of patients and donors after allogeneic stem cell transplantation. Using its own MiXCR run on the RT-PCR reads, TCRdb lists one record per CDR3 protein. The sample shows approximately 170,000 distinct CDR3 sequences, approximately 25% of them seen only once. This clonotype was recorded a few times. The receptor comes from a human donor who was either an allogeneic HSCT recipient or a stem cell or donor lymphocyte infusion donor (not recorded which). It is not recorded whose cells these are; they may come from a transplant donor. The sample consisted of blood, either unsorted or a sorted T cell fraction (not recorded which).

CDR3 sequence: CAISVGLDTGELFF. CDR3 DNA sequence: TGTGCCATCAGTGTGGGACTTGACACCGGGGAGCTGTTTTTT. The rearrangement uses TRBV10-3 and TRBJ2-2; D may be TRBD2 (6 bases). The V end lost 4 bases, the J end lost 3 bases, and 9 bases lay between the germline ends. The CDR3 is made up of 14 amino acids. Per germline, CDR1 ENHRY and CDR2 SYGVKD.